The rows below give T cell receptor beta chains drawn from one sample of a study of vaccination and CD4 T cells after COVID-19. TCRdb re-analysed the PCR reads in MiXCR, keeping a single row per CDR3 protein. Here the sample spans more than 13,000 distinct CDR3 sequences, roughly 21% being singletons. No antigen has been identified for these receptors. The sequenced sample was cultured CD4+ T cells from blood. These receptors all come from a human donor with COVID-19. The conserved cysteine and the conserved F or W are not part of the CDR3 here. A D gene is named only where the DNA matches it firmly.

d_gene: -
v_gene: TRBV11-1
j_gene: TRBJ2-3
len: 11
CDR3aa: ASTPAGPDTQY

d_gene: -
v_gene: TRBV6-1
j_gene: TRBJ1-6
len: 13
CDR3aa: ASSEMTLANSPLH

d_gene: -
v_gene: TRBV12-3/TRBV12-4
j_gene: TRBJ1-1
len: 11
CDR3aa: ASSFGQNTEAF

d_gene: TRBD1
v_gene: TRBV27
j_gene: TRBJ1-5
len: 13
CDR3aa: ASSMDRFSNQPQH

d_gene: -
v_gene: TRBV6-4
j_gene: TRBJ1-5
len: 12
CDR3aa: ASSVERGDQPQH

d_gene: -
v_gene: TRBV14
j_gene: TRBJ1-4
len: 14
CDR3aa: ASSPVHGQGDEKLF

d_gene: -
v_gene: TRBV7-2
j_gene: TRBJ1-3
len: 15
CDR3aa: ASSPAALAFRGNTIY

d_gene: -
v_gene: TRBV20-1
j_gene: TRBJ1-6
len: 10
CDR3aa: SATGPNSPLH

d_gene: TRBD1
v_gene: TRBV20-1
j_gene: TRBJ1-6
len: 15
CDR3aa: SASHQGPGQEGLPLH

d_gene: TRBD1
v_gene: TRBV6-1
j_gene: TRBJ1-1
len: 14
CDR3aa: ATKGGRGGRFTEAF

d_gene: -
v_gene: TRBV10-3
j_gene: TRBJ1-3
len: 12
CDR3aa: AISDGSSGNTIY

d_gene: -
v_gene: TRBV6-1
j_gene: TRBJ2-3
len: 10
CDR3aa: ASSGRADTQY

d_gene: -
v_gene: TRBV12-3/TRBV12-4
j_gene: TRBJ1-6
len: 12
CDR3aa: ASSRDWGNSPLH

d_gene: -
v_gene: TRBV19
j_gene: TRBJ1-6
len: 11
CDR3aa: ASRSGATSPPH

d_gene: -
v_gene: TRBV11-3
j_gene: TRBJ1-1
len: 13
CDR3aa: ASSLGPPGNTEAF

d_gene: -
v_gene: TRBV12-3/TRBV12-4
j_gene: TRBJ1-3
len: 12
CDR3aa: ASSIAGRGNTIY

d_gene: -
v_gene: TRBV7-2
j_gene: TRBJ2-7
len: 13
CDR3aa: ASSLGQDPSYEQY

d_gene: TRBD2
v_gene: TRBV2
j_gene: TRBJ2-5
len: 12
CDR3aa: ASSASGYQETQY

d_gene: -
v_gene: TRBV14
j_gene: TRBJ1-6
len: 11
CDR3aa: ASSLAVGSPLH

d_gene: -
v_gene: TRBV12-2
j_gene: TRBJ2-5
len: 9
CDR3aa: ASRLQETQY

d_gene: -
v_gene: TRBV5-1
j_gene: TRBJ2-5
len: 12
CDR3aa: ASGSENSEETQY

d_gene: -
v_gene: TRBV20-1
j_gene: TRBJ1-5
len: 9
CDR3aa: SASRDGPQH

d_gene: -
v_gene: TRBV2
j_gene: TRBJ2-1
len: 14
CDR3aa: ASKKSGPRVDNEQF

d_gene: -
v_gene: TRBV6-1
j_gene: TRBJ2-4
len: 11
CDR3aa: ASFTNRDSIQY

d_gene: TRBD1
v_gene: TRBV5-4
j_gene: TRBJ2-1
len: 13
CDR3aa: ASSLPGTGGNEQF

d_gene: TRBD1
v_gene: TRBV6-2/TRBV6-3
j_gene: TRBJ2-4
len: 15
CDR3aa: ASSYTGTGVTKNIQY

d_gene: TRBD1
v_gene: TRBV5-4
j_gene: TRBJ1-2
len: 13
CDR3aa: ASSSGTGVDYGYT

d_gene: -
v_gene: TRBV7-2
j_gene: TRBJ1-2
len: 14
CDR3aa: ASSVQGGSFLYGYT

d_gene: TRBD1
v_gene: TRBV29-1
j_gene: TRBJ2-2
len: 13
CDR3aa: SATPGQGAPGELF

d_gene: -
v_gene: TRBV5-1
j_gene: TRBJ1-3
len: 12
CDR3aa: ACSKTGQGNTIY

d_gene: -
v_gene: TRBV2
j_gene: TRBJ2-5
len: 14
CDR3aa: ASSETGRRSLETQY

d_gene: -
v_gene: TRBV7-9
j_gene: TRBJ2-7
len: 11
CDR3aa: ASSLFSVGEQY